The 23 T cell receptor beta chains in this list originate from one sample, sequenced in a study of T cells in Graves' hyperthyroidism and ophthalmopathy. TCR beta CDR3 region amplification was performed from RNA transcripts. TCR CDR3 underwent first-round RT-PCR with the HTBI primer set. MiXCR, run by TCRdb on the multiplex PCR reads, gives a single entry per CDR3 protein. The data contain about 840,000 distinct CDR3 sequences, 35% to 40% of them singletons. Sequenced sample: blood. These receptors came from a man younger than 30 with Graves' hyperthyroidism.

The CDR3 loop reads CASIADSMDGSPLHF. CDR3 DNA sequence: TGTGCCAGCATTGCGGACAGTATGGATGGCTCACCCCTCCACTTT. The V call is TRBV2, the J call TRBJ1-6; possibly TRBD1 for D (6 bases). Per germline, CDR1 SNHLY and CDR2 FYNNEI. The CDR3 is 15 amino acids. V lost 7 bases and J 10 bases, leaving 20 bases between the germline ends. Full variable domain (missing parts from reference TRBV2 and TRBJ1-6): EPEVTQTPSHQVTQMGQEVILRCVPISNHLYFYWYRQILGQKVEFLVSFYNNEISEKSEIFDDQFSVERPDGSNFTLKIRSTKLEDSAMYFCASIADSMDGSPLHFGNGTRLTVT.

The chain combines TRBV2 with TRBJ1-2, with no clear D. Germline V gives CDR1 SNHLY, CDR2 FYNNEI. CDR3 length: 10 amino acids. The ends were cut back, 6 bases at V and 6 bases at J, with 5 bases in the middle. The CDR3 protein is CASRNHGYTF. CDR3 coding DNA: TGTGCCAGCAGGAATCATGGCTACACCTTC. The whole variable domain, remainder taken from reference TRBV2 and TRBJ1-2, is EPEVTQTPSHQVTQMGQEVILRCVPISNHLYFYWYRQILGQKVEFLVSFYNNEISEKSEIFDDQFSVERPDGSNFTLKIRSTKLEDSAMYFCASRNHGYTFGSGTRLTVV.

Many counts were recorded for this clonotype. The chain couples TRBV5-1 to TRBJ1-2; D not resolved. The CDR3 spans 14 residues. Trimming removed 0 bases at V and 2 bases at J, with 8 bases between. CDR1 and CDR2 from the germline V gene are SGHRS and YFSETQ. The CDR3 region is CASSLDYRNYGYTF. The CDR3 DNA sequence: TGCGCCAGCAGCTTGGATTATAGGAACTATGGCTACACCTTC.

This clonotype was counted at least ten times. The gene calls are TRBV9 and TRBJ1-2; D is possibly TRBD1 (5 bases). Trimming removed 0 bases at V and 4 bases at J, with 7 bases between. CDR3 length: 13 residues. Germline CDR1 is SGDLS and CDR2 is YYNGEE. The CDR3 loop is CASSVDRSYGYTF. The CDR3 region has the DNA TGTGCCAGCAGCGTAGACAGGAGCTATGGCTACACCTTC.

The chain employs TRBV7-9 and TRBJ1-6; 7 nucleotides line up with TRBD1. J lost 6 bases, V lost 0 bases, and 5 bases had no gene match. CDR1 and CDR2 (germline): SEHNR, FQNEAQ (reference sequence). This CDR3 spans 16 amino acids. This CDR3 is CASSLAEGGGNSPLHF. CDR3 nucleotides: TGTGCCAGCAGCTTAGCAGAAGGGGGCGGTAATTCACCCCTCCACTTT.

A remark on this clonotype: A much larger clonotype is one base distant, so this may be a read error. The chain combines TRBV2 with TRBJ2-7; D unresolved. Germline V gene sequence: CDR1 SNHLY, CDR2 FYNNEI. V lost 3 bases and J lost 5, with 8 bases in between. The CDR3 runs to 12 residues. CDR3 bases: TGTGCCAGCAGTGACGGGTCGAACGAGCAGTACTTC. The encoded protein is CASSDGSNEQYF.

This clonotype was detected a few times. The rearrangement uses TRBV9 and TRBJ2-5; the D is unclear. Trimming cost V 0 bases and J 1 base, with 10 bases left between them. The CDR3 consists of 15 residues. Germline CDR1 is SGDLS and CDR2 is YYNGEE. Here the CDR3 DNA reads TGTGCCAGCAGCGTAGGAACGCTCCTCCAAGAGACCCAGTACTTC. This codes for CASSVGTLLQETQYF.

The table lists this clonotype with a few counts. This chain links TRBV29-1 with TRBJ2-1; 9 nucleotides align to TRBD1. Germline V gives CDR1 SQVTM, CDR2 ANQGSEA. Unmatched junction bases numbered 1, after V lost 7 bases and J lost 3 bases. The CDR3 totals 12 residues. This chain's CDR3 is CSGDRDYNEQFF. The CDR3 DNA follows: TGCAGCGGGGACAGGGACTACAATGAGCAGTTCTTC.

This clonotype has at least ten counts. J is TRBJ2-6 and V is TRBV9; unclear D gene. Trimming removed 3 bases from V and 4 bases from J, with 8 bases in between. Germline V CDR1 and CDR2: SGDLS, YYNGEE. The CDR3 length is 14 residues. Here the CDR3 DNA reads TGTGCCAGCAGCGCCCTATCAGGGGCCAACGTCCTGACTTTC. Translation: CASSALSGANVLTF.

The rearrangement links TRBV7-8 to TRBJ2-2; 9 bases are a match to TRBD1. V lost 8 bases and J lost 6; bases outside the gene matches: 7. From germline, CDR1 is SGHVS and CDR2 FQNEAQ. This CDR3 has 14 amino acids. CDR3 residues: CASVAGTGSGELFF. CDR3 DNA: TGTGCCAGCGTGGCCGGGACAGGGTCCGGGGAGCTGTTTTTT.

This clonotype was detected only a few times. This rearrangement joins TRBV29-1 to TRBJ2-5; no clear D. The CDR3 sequence is 16 residues long. CDR1 is SQVTM, CDR2 ANQGSEA, per germline. V was clipped by 2 bases and J by 0 bases, with 16 bases between them. The CDR3 sequence is CSVEIVRSSYQETQYF. CDR3 nucleotide sequence: TGCAGCGTTGAAATCGTCCGTTCCTCTTACCAAGAGACCCAGTACTTC.

The sample holds a few counts of this clonotype. This sequence joins TRBV9 and TRBJ2-7, with TRBD2 identical over 7 bases. V lost 4 bases and J lost 2; bases outside the gene matches: 6. The CDR3 has 14 amino acids. Germline CDR1 is SGDLS and CDR2 is YYNGEE. The CDR3 reads CASSQWGTTYEQYF. As DNA, the CDR3 is TGTGCCAGCAGCCAGTGGGGGACTACCTACGAGCAGTACTTC.

The CDR3 region has the DNA TGTGCCAGCAGCTTAGCGGGGCAGGGGGCTGGGCAGTTCTTC. Translation gives CASSLAGQGAGQFF. The chain recombines TRBV7-8 with TRBJ2-7; 8 bases align to TRBD1. The J call may not be correct, given that the DNA end is closer to TRBJ2-1. Germline CDR1 SGHVS, CDR2 FQNEAQ. The CDR3 has 14 amino acids.

This clonotype was seen repeatedly, ten times or more. The V and J genes are TRBV7-8 and TRBJ1-1; D remains unclear. CDR1 is SGHVS and CDR2 is FQNEAQ in the germline V gene. The V and J ends lost 3 bases and 1 base respectively, with 6 bases between them. The CDR3 spans 13 residues. CDR3 residues: CASSFKGNTEAFF. The CDR3 coding sequence is TGTGCCAGCAGCTTTAAAGGGAACACTGAAGCTTTCTTT.

The V call is TRBV10-3, the J call TRBJ2-7; 8 nucleotides agree with TRBD1. The length of the CDR3 is 13 residues. V shed 4 bases, J shed 4 bases, and the junction held 3 bases outside the gene matches. CDR1 is ENHRY and CDR2 is SYGVKD in the germline V gene. The CDR3 protein is CAISGQGRYEQYF. CDR3 bases: TGTGCCATCAGTGGACAGGGGAGGTACGAGCAGTACTTC.

J is TRBJ2-2 and V is TRBV5-6, with 8 bases matching TRBD1. V lost 2 bases to trimming and J lost 5 bases; unmatched junction nucleotides: 8. The CDR3 length is 16 residues. From germline, CDR1 is SGHDT and CDR2 YYEEEE. CDR3 sequence (DNA): TGTGCCAGCAGCTTCGGACAGGGCGGGTCTACCGGGGAGCTGTTTTTT. Translation: CASSFGQGGSTGELFF.

In its sample, this clonotype was seen many times. The gene calls are TRBV19 and TRBJ1-5, with a weak D call TRBD1 (6 bases). V lost 3 bases and J lost 3, with 9 bases in between. The germline gives CDR1 LNHDA, CDR2 SQIVND (reference sequence). CDR3 length equals 14 residues. The CDR3 loop reads CASSMDSFNQPQHF. The CDR3 DNA is TGTGCCAGTAGTATGGACAGCTTCAATCAGCCCCAGCATTTT.

At least ten counts were recorded for this clonotype. The V call is TRBV12-3 or TRBV12-4, the J call TRBJ1-2, with D unclear. The CDR3 runs 11 residues. With 4 bases removed from V and 6 bases from J, the gap between germline ends came to 6 bases. For the CDR3, the DNA is TGTGCCAGCAGTTCTAATCATGGCTACACCTTC. It encodes CASSSNHGYTF.

V is TRBV7-8 and J is TRBJ2-7, with 14 bases that match TRBD2. Germline V lookup: CDR1 SGHVS, CDR2 FQNEAQ. CDR3 length: 15 residues. With 3 bases clipped from V and 7 bases from J, the junction kept 5 bases outside the gene matches. The CDR3 coding sequence is TGTGCCAGCAGCTTCGGGACTAGCGGGAGCTGGGAGCAGTACTTC. It codes for CASSFGTSGSWEQYF.

This chain joins TRBV29-1 and TRBJ1-1; 10 nucleotides align to TRBD1. Germline lookup yields CDR1 SQVTM and CDR2 ANQGSEA. CDR3 length equals 13 residues. V was pared by 7 bases and J by 5 bases, with 7 bases of the junction left unmatched. CDR3 residues: CSARQGASTEAFF. The CDR3 DNA follows: TGCAGCGCCCGACAGGGGGCGTCGACTGAAGCTTTCTTT.

This clonotype was picked up many times. The V call is TRBV15, the J call TRBJ1-4; no clear D gene. There are 15 residues in the CDR3. Germline V CDR1 and CDR2: LNHNV, YYDKDF (reference sequence). V shed 5 bases and J shed 3 bases, with 13 bases lying between them. CDR3 protein: CATSGPSRANEKLFF. The CDR3 DNA reads as TGTGCCACCAGCGGACCGTCGAGGGCTAATGAAAAACTGTTTTTT.

This clonotype was counted ten times or more. This sequence joins TRBV24-1 and TRBJ2-5; 10 bases fit TRBD1. CDR1 and CDR2 (germline): KGHDR, SFDVKD. With V trimmed by 4 bases and J by 5 bases, 12 bases remained unmatched. The CDR3 runs 17 residues. The CDR3 sequence: CATSDPPGTGEEETQYF. The CDR3, as DNA: TGTGCCACCAGTGACCCCCCCGGGACAGGGGAGGAGGAGACCCAGTACTTC.

This clonotype was found many times. The rearrangement uses TRBV7-6 and TRBJ1-6, with D perhaps TRBD1 (5 bases). This CDR3 spans 16 amino acids. The V and J ends lost 1 base and 10 bases respectively, with 17 bases between them. The V gene's germline CDR1 is SGHVS and CDR2 FNYEAQ. The CDR3 DNA sequence: TGTGCCAGCAGCTTAGGGGCGGGGCGATCGGGATCACCCCTCCACTTT. It yields the protein CASSLGAGRSGSPLHF.